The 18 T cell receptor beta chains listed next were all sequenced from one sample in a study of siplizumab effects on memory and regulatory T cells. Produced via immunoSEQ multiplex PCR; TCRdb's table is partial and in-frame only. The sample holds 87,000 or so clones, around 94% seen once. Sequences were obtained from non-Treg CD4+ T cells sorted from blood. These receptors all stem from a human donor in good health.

The CDR3 sequence: CASSLGQGYNSPLHF. The CDR3 DNA follows: TGTGCCAGCAGCTTGGGACAGGGCTATAATTCACCCCTCCACTTT. This chain joins TRBV5-6 and TRBJ1-6; 7 bases agree with TRBD1. This CDR3 contains 15 residues. J lost 3 bases, V lost 0 bases, and 0 bases had no gene match. From germline, CDR1 is SGHDT and CDR2 YYEEEE.

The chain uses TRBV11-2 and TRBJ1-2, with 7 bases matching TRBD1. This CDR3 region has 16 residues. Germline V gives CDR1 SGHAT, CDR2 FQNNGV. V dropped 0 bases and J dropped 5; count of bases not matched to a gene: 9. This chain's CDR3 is CASSLEDGAGGYGYTF. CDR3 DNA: TGTGCCAGCAGCTTAGAGGACGGAGCAGGGGGGTATGGCTACACCTTC.

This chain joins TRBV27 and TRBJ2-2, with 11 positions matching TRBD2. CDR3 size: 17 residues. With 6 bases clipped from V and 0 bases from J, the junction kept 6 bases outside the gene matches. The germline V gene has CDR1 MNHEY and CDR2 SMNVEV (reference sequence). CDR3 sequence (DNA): TGTGCCAGCAGCCCTGGACTAGCGGGCCCGAACACCGGGGAGCTGTTTTTT. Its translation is CASSPGLAGPNTGELFF.

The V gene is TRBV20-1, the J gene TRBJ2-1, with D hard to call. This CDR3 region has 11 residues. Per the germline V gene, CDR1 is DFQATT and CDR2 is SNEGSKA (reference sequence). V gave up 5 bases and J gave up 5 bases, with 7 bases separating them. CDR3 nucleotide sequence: TGCAGTGCTGGCCAAAACAATGAGCAGTTCTTC. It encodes CSAGQNNEQFF.

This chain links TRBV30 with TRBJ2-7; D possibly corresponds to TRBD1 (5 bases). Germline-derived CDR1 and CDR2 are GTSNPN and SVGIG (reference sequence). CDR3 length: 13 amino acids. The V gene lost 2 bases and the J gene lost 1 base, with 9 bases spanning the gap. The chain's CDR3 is CAWSTDRSYEQYF. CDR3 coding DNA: TGTGCCTGGAGTACCGACAGATCCTACGAGCAGTACTTC.

Here the CDR3 DNA reads TGTGCCAGCTCGGCAGGGTACACCGGGGAGCTGTTTTTT. The encoded protein is CASSAGYTGELFF. V gene TRBV18 combines with J gene TRBJ2-2; the D gene is possibly TRBD1 (5 bases). CDR1 KGHSH and CDR2 LQKENI come from the germline V gene. Trimming cost V 6 bases and J 3 bases, with 8 bases left between them. This CDR3 is built from 13 residues.

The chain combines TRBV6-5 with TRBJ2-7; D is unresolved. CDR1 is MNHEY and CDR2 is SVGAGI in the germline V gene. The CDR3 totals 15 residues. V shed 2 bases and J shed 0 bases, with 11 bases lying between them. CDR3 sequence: CASSYSTASSYEQYF. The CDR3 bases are TGTGCCAGCAGTTACAGTACGGCGAGCTCCTACGAGCAGTACTTC.

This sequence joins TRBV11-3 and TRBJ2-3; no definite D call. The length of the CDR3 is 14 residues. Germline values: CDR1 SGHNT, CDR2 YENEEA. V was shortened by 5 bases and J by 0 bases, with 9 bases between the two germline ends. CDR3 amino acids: CASSPFFSTDTQYF. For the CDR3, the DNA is TGTGCCAGCAGCCCCTTTTTTAGCACAGATACGCAGTATTTT.

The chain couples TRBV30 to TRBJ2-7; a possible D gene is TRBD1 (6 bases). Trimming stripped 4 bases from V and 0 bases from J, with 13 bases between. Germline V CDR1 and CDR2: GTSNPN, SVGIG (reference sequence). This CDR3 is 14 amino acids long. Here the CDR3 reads CAWKGTQSSYEQYF. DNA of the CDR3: TGTGCCTGGAAGGGGACACAAAGCTCCTACGAGCAGTACTTC.

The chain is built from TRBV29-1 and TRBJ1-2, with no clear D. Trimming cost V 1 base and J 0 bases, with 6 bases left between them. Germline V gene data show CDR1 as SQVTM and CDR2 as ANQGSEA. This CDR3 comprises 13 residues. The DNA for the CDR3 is TGCAGCGTTGAAGGATGGACTAACTATGGCTACACCTTC. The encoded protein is CSVEGWTNYGYTF. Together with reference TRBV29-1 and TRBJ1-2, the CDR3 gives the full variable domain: SAVISQKPSRDICQRGTSLTIQCQVDSQVTMMFWYRQQPGQSLTLIATANQGSEATYESGFVIDKFPISRPNLTFSTLTVSNMSPEDSSIYLCSVEGWTNYGYTFGSGTRLTVV.

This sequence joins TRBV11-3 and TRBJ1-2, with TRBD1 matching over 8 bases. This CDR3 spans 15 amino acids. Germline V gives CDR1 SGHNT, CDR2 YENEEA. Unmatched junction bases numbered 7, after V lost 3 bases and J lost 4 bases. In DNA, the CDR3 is TGTGCCAGCAGCTTTCTGCAGGGGGCTTCCTATGGCTACACCTTC. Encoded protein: CASSFLQGASYGYTF.

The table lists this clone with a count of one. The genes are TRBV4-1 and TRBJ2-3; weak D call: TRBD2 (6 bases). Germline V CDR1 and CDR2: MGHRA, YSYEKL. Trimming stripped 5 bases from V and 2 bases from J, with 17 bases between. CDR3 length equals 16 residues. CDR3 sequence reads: CASSTELALYTDTQYF. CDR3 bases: TGCGCCAGCAGCACAGAACTAGCCCTATACACAGATACGCAGTATTTT.

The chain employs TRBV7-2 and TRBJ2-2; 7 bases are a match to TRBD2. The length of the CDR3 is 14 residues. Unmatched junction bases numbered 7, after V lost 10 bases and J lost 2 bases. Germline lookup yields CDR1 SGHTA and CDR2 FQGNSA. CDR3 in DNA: TGTGCCACCGGCCGGGACTATAACACCGGGGAGCTGTTTTTT. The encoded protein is CATGRDYNTGELFF.

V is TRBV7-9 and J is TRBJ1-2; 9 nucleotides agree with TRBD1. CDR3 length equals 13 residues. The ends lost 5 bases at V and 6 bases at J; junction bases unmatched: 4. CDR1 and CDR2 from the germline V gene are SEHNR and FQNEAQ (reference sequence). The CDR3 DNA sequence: TGTGCCAGCAGCCTACAGGGGGCTGATGGCTACACCTTC. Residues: CASSLQGADGYTF.

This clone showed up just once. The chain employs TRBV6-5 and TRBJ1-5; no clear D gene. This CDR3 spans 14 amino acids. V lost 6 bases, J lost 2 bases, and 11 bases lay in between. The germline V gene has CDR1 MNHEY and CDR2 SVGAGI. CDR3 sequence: CASRPPGGNQPQHF. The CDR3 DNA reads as TGTGCCAGCAGACCCCCGGGAGGCAATCAGCCCCAGCATTTT.

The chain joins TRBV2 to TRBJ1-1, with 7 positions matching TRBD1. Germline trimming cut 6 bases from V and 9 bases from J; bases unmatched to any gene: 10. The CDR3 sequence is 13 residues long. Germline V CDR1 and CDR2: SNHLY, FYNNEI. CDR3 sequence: CASRDAGTDKAFF. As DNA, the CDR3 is TGTGCCAGCAGGGACGCCGGGACAGACAAAGCTTTCTTT.

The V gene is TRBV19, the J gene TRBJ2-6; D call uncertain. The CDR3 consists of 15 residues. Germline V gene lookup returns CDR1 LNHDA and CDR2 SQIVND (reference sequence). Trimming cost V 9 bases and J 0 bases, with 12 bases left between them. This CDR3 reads CASGTSSSGANVLTF. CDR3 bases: TGTGCCAGCGGAACATCTTCCTCTGGGGCCAACGTCCTGACTTTC.

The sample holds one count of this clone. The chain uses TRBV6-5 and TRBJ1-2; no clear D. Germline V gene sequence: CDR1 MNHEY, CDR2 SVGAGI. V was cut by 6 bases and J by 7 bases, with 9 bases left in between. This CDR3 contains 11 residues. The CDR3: CASRNLGGYTF. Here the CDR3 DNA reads TGTGCCAGCAGAAACCTCGGTGGCTACACCTTC.